Each of the 26 T cell receptor beta chains below was sequenced from the same sample in a study of human T cells and chemical hapten exposure. The sample's time point: healthy volunteer bleed at 2 weeks. Unfractionated whole blood yielded the extracted total RNA. One entry per CDR3 protein, called by TCRdb with MiXCR from the RACE reads. The table shows 30,000 or so distinct CDR3 sequences, with around 7% occurring only once. Sequenced material: whole blood. The receptors originated from a human donor in good health. Some clones in this sample may be carry-over from other donors' samples.

The chain recombines TRBV28 with TRBJ2-7, with 12 positions matching TRBD1. The CDR3 consists of 14 residues. V shed 4 bases, J shed 6 bases, and the junction held 4 bases outside the gene matches. Germline-derived CDR1 and CDR2 are MDHEN and SYDVKM. The CDR3 loop reads CASSYGTGGGEQYF. In nucleotides, the CDR3 is TGTGCCAGCAGTTACGGGACAGGGGGCGGCGAGCAGTACTTC.

In regard to this clonotype: It may be a read error: a sequence one base away is much more abundant. The chain recombines TRBV20-1 with TRBJ2-7, with D perhaps assigned TRBD1 or TRBD2 (5 bases each). The CDR3 totals 17 residues. In germline, CDR1 is DFQATT, CDR2 SNEGSKA (reference sequence). CDR3 sequence reads: CSARAREPTVRSYEQHF. In DNA form, the CDR3 reads TGCAGTGCTAGAGCCAGGGAGCCGACAGTTCGCTCCTACGAGCAGCACTTC.

The V and J genes are TRBV4-3 and TRBJ1-1; no firm D call. The CDR3 extends over 16 amino acids. V was trimmed by 0 bases and J by 4 bases, leaving 15 bases between them. In germline, CDR1 is LGHNA, CDR2 YSLEER. The CDR3 sequence: CASSQEPGVAPTEAFF. As DNA, the CDR3 is TGCGCCAGCAGCCAAGAACCAGGCGTCGCCCCCACTGAAGCTTTCTTT.

This clonotype was recorded many times. V is TRBV14 and J is TRBJ2-1; TRBD2 might be the D (5 bases). Trimming took off 4 bases at V and 0 bases at J, with 16 bases between the two ends. Germline CDR1 reads SGHDN; CDR2 reads FVKESK. CDR3 length: 17 residues. The CDR3 is CASSPFLGDSSYNEQFF. The CDR3 DNA reads TGTGCCAGCAGCCCCTTTTTGGGAGATAGCTCCTACAATGAGCAGTTCTTC.

The chain recombines TRBV12-3 or TRBV12-4 with TRBJ1-5; 8 nucleotides agree with TRBD1. This CDR3 contains 17 residues. Trimming cost V 5 bases and J 0 bases; bases outside gene matches: 9. This CDR3 is CASSVAGTGYSNQPQHF. CDR3 in DNA: TGTGCCAGCAGTGTCGCCGGGACAGGCTATAGCAATCAGCCCCAGCATTTT.

The V call is TRBV6-1, the J call TRBJ2-5; TRBD2 matches at 9 bases. Germline V gene data show CDR1 as MNHNS and CDR2 as SASEGT. This CDR3 has 14 residues. Germline trimming cut 6 bases from V and 7 bases from J; bases unmatched to any gene: 9. The CDR3 nucleotides are TGTGCCAGCAGCGTAGCGGGGGAACAGGGGACCCAGTACTTC. Translation: CASSVAGEQGTQYF.

There are a few counts of this clonotype. The V call is TRBV5-5, the J call TRBJ1-2, with 7 bases that match TRBD1. CDR1 and CDR2 (germline): SGHKS, YYEKEE (reference sequence). CDR3 length: 16 residues. V lost 4 bases and J lost 6; bases outside the gene matches: 15. CDR3 amino acids: CASSRTLQGFEDGYTF. The CDR3, as DNA: TGTGCCAGCAGCAGGACCTTACAGGGGTTCGAGGATGGCTACACCTTC.

This clonotype was recorded many times. The chain couples TRBV11-2 to TRBJ2-3; D unresolved. CDR3 size: 13 residues. Germline assignment: CDR1 SGHAT and CDR2 FQNNGV. The germline V and J ends were trimmed by 0 bases and 7 bases, with 8 bases remaining between them. DNA for the CDR3: TGTGCCAGCAGCTTAGAAGTAGGCAATACGCAGTATTTT. It translates to CASSLEVGNTQYF. Drawing the rest from reference TRBV11-2 and TRBJ2-3, the complete variable domain is EAGVAQSPRYKIIEKRQSVAFWCNPISGHATLYWYQQILGQGPKLLIQFQNNGVVDDSQLPKDRFSAERLKGVDSTLKIQPAKLEDSAVYLCASSLEVGNTQYFGPGTRLTVL.

This clonotype turned up a few times. The CDR3 region is CASSFWGGGQPQHF. CDR3 DNA sequence: TGTGCCAGCAGTTTTTGGGGGGGTGGTCAGCCCCAGCATTTT. The V call is TRBV12-3 or TRBV12-4, the J call TRBJ1-5, with D possibly being TRBD1 (5 bases). The V gene lost 3 bases and the J gene lost 6 bases, with 12 bases spanning the gap. CDR3 size: 14 residues.

This clonotype was observed a handful of times. The CDR3 bases are TGTGCCAGCACCCAGGGGACTAGGAATGAGCAGTTCTTC. This codes for CASTQGTRNEQFF. The chain employs TRBV3-1 and TRBJ2-1; 8 bases are shared with TRBD2. The CDR3 sequence is 13 residues long. V shed 7 bases and J 7 bases; nucleotides not matched to a gene: 6. Germline V gene data show CDR1 as LGHDT and CDR2 as YNNKEL (reference sequence).

This clonotype has a count of ten or more. This sequence joins TRBV20-1 and TRBJ1-2, with 9 bases fitting TRBD1. The CDR3 covers 18 residues. The V and J ends lost 1 base and 0 bases, in that order; junction bases with no gene match: 12. Germline lookup yields CDR1 DFQATT and CDR2 SNEGSKA (reference sequence). Written as DNA, the CDR3 is TGCAGTGCTAGAGCACTACAGGGGGCGTTACTCCCTAACTATGGCTACACCTTC. Protein: CSARALQGALLPNYGYTF.

In nucleotides, the CDR3 is TGTGCCATCGGTCGGGACAGCCGCTCCTACGAGCAGTACTTC. This translates into CAIGRDSRSYEQYF. The chain links TRBV10-3 to TRBJ2-7; 7 bases fit TRBD1. Germline values: CDR1 ENHRY, CDR2 SYGVKD. V shed 8 bases, J shed 0 bases, and the junction held 7 bases outside the gene matches. This CDR3 is 14 amino acids long.

In regard to this clonotype: This may arise from a read error, as a much more abundant clone is one base away. V and J are TRBV4-2 and TRBJ1-6, with D uncertain. This CDR3 comprises 16 residues. Germline V lookup: CDR1 LGHNA, CDR2 YNFKEQ. The CDR3 region is CAGSQETQPTNSPLHF. CDR3 nucleotide sequence: TGTGCCGGCAGCCAAGAAACGCAGCCGACCAATTCACCCCTCCACTTT.

This clonotype was seen a few times. The chain combines TRBV7-8 with TRBJ2-3; TRBD2 matches 11 bases. From germline, CDR1 is SGHVS and CDR2 FQNEAQ. V shed 5 bases and J 2 bases; nucleotides not matched to a gene: 6. The CDR3 contains 16 residues. The CDR3 loop reads CASSVSGGAFTDTQYF. CDR3 nucleotides: TGTGCCAGCAGCGTTAGCGGGGGGGCTTTCACAGATACGCAGTATTTT.

This clonotype is termed medium-sized. This chain links TRBV6-4 with TRBJ2-1; TRBD2 matches at 11 bases. The CDR3 sequence is 15 residues long. V shed 2 bases, J shed 4 bases, and the junction held 1 base outside the gene matches. Per germline, CDR1 MRHNA and CDR2 SNTAGT. The CDR3 nucleotides are TGTGCCAGCAGTGACACTAGCGGGAGTTACAATGAGCAGTTCTTC. This translates into CASSDTSGSYNEQFF.

The sample holds many counts of this clonotype. This chain connects TRBV12-5 to TRBJ1-1; D ambiguous. V was cut by 1 base and J by 11 bases, with 8 bases left in between. CDR1 is LGHNT, CDR2 FRNRAP, per germline. The CDR3 runs 11 residues. CDR3 protein: CASGLGRNAFF. CDR3 DNA: TGTGCTAGTGGTTTGGGGCGGAATGCTTTCTTT.

This clonotype has a count of ten or more. The V gene is TRBV20-1, the J gene TRBJ1-5; no reliable D call. CDR1 is DFQATT and CDR2 is SNEGSKA in the germline V gene (reference sequence). CDR3 length: 12 amino acids. V lost 5 bases to trimming and J lost 4 bases, with 9 bases between them. CDR3 sequence reads: CSASYSNQPQHF. As DNA, the CDR3 is TGCAGTGCTTCTTACAGTAATCAGCCCCAGCATTTT.

This clonotype was seen at least ten times. The V gene is TRBV20-1, the J gene TRBJ2-3, with TRBD1 identical over 7 bases. Germline values: CDR1 DFQATT, CDR2 SNEGSKA (reference sequence). V shed 6 bases, J shed 1 base, and the junction held 7 bases outside the gene matches. The CDR3 runs 14 residues. CDR3 amino acids: CSALKGAGTDTQYF. DNA of the CDR3: TGCAGTGCCCTAAAGGGGGCAGGCACAGATACGCAGTATTTT.

This clonotype was counted many times. The V gene is TRBV12-3 or TRBV12-4, the J gene TRBJ2-2; no clear D. Trimming removed 6 bases at V and 1 base at J, with 15 bases between. The CDR3 has 16 amino acids. The CDR3: CASSSFLTGNTGELFF. The CDR3 region has the DNA TGTGCCAGCAGCTCCTTCCTCACGGGGAACACCGGGGAGCTGTTTTTT.

This clonotype appeared many times. CDR3 bases: TGTGCCAGCAGCTTAGAGGACAGGCTCCAGGAGAACACTGAAGCTTTCTTT. It encodes CASSLEDRLQENTEAFF. The V gene is TRBV13, the J gene TRBJ1-1; 7 nucleotides line up with TRBD1. The CDR3 runs to 17 residues. The V gene's germline CDR1 is PRHDT and CDR2 FYEKMQ (reference sequence). V shed 1 base and J 1 base; nucleotides not matched to a gene: 9. Variable domain in full (rest from reference TRBV13 and TRBJ1-1): AAGVIQSPRHLIKEKRETATLKCYPIPRHDTVYWYQQGPGQDPQFLISFYEKMQSDKGSIPDRFSAQQFSDYHSELNMSSLELGDSALYFCASSLEDRLQENTEAFFGQGTRLTVV.

In this sample, this clonotype is medium-sized (0.01 to 0.1%). J is TRBJ2-7 and V is TRBV20-1; 8 bases are shared with TRBD2. V lost 1 base to trimming and J lost 3 bases; unmatched junction nucleotides: 5. Per the germline V gene, CDR1 is DFQATT and CDR2 is SNEGSKA (reference sequence). The CDR3 sequence is 14 residues long. Here the CDR3 reads CSARVPSGSYEQYF. The CDR3 bases are TGCAGTGCTAGAGTCCCGAGCGGGAGCTACGAGCAGTACTTC.

Points on this clonotype: With a much larger clone just one base away, this may be a read error. The chain joins TRBV6-5 to TRBJ1-4; D may be TRBD1 (6 bases). The CDR3 is made up of 18 amino acids. Per the germline V gene, CDR1 is MNHEY and CDR2 is SVGAGI. Trimming shortened V by 1 base and J by 3 bases, and 18 bases separated the two germline ends. CDR3 nucleotide sequence: TGTGCCAGCAGTTACTTGAGGGGGTTCAGGAGACCTAATGAAAAACTGTTTTTT. Translated, it gives CASSYLRGFRRPNEKLFF.

This chain uses TRBV10-3 with TRBJ1-4; tentative D call: TRBD1 (5 bases). Trimming left V 9 bases short and J 0 bases short, with 8 bases between. CDR1 and CDR2 from the germline V gene are ENHRY and SYGVKD. This CDR3 spans 13 amino acids. DNA for the CDR3: TGTGCCATAGGAGGGGCAACTAATGAAAAACTGTTTTTT. Protein product: CAIGGATNEKLFF.

The sample holds many counts of this clonotype. This rearrangement joins TRBV5-1 to TRBJ2-7; 13 nucleotides agree with TRBD2. This CDR3 region has 16 residues. J lost 1 base, V lost 0 bases, and 1 base had no gene match. Germline CDR1 reads SGHRS; CDR2 reads YFSETQ. The CDR3 bases are TGCGCCAGCAGCTTGGGACTAGCGGGAGGTTCCTACGAGCAGTACTTC. Amino acid sequence: CASSLGLAGGSYEQYF.

This clonotype was detected many times. V gene TRBV12-3 or TRBV12-4 combines with J gene TRBJ2-1, with 9 bases fitting TRBD1. The CDR3 consists of 19 residues. The J segment lost 3 bases and the V segment lost 3 bases, leaving 15 bases of the junction unmatched. CDR3 sequence (DNA): TGTGCCAGCAGTTTCGCCGGGACAGGGAATATACCCAGCTACAATGAGCAGTTCTTC. Its protein is CASSFAGTGNIPSYNEQFF.

The chain has TRBV10-3 and TRBJ1-5; D might be TRBD1 (6 bases). The CDR3 contains 15 residues. V lost 0 bases to trimming and J lost 5 bases, with 11 bases between them. In germline, CDR1 is ENHRY, CDR2 SYGVKD. The CDR3 bases are TGTGCCATCAGTGAGTCAAGGGACACCCATCAGCCCCAGCATTTT. As protein: CAISESRDTHQPQHF.